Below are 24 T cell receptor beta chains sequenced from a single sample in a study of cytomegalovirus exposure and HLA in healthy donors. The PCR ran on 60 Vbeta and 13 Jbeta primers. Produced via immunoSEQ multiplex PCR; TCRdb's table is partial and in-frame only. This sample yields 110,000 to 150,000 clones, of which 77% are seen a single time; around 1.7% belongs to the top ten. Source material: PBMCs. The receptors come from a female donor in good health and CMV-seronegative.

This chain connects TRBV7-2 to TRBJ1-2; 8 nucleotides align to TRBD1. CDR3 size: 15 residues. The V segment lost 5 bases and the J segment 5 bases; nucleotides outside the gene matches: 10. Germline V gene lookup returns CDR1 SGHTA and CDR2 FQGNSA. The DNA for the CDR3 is TGTGCCAGCAGCCCCCCAGGGGGCGGCCTATATGGCTACACCTTC. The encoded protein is CASSPPGGGLYGYTF.

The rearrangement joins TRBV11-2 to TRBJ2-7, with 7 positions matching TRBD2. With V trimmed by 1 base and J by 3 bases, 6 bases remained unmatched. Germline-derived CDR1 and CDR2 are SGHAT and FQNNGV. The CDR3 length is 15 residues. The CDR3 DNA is TGTGCCAGCAGCTTAGCTGCGGGAGACCTCTACGAGCAGTACTTC. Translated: CASSLAAGDLYEQYF.

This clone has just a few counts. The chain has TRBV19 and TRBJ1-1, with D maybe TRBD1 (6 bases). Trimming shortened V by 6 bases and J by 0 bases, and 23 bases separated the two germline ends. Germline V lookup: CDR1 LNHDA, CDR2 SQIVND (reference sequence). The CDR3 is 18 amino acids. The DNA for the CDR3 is TGTGCCAGTAGAAATAACGGCCTGGGAAGGGGGATGAACACTGAAGCTTTCTTT. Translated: CASRNNGLGRGMNTEAFF. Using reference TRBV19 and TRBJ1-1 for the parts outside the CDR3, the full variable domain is DGGITQSPKYLFRKEGQNVTLSCEQNLNHDAMYWYRQDPGQGLRLIYYSQIVNDFQKGDIAEGYSVSREKKESFPLTVTSAQKNPTAFYLCASRNNGLGRGMNTEAFFGQGTRLTVV.

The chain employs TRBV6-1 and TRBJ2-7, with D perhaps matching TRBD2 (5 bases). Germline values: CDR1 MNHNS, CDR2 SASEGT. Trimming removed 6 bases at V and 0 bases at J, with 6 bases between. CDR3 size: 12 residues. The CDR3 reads CASRADSYEQYF. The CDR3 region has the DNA TGTGCCAGCAGAGCGGACTCCTACGAGCAGTACTTC.

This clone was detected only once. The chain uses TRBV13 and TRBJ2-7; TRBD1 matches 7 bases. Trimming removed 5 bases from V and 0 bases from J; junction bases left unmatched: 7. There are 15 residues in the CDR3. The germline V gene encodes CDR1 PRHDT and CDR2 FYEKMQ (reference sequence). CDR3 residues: CASSVGQVLSYEQYF. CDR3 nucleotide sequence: TGTGCCAGCAGCGTCGGACAGGTCCTCTCCTACGAGCAGTACTTC.

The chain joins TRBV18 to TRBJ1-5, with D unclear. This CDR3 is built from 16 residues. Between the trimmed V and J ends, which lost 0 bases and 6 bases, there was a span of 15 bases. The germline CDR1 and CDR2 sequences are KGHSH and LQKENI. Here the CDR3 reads CASSPPNSGGFQPQHF. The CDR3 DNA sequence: TGTGCCAGCTCACCACCTAACAGTGGAGGATTTCAGCCCCAGCATTTT.

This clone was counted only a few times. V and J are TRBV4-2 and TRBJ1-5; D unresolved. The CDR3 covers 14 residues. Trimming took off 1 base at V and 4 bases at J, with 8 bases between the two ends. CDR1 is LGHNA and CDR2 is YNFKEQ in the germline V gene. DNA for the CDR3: TGTGCCAGCAGCCAAGCCGTCGAGAATCAGCCCCAGCATTTT. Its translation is CASSQAVENQPQHF.

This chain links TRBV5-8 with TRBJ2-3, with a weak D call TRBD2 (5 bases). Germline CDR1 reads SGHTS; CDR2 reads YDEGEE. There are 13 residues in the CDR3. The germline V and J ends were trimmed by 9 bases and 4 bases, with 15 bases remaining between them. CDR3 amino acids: CATTRGGPDTQYF. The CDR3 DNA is TGTGCCACCACCCGGGGTGGCCCAGATACGCAGTATTTT.

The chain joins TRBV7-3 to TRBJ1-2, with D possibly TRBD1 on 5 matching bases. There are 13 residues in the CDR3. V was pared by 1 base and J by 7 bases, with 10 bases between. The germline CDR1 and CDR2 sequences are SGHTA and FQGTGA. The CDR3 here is CASSLKGEVGYTF. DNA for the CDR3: TGTGCCAGCAGCTTAAAAGGGGAAGTTGGCTACACCTTC.

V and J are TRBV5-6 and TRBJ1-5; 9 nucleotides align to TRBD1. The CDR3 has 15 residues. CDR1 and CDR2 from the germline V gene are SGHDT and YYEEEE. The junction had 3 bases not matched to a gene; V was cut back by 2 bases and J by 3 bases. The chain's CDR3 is CASSFTGGPNQPQHF. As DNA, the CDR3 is TGTGCCAGCAGCTTCACAGGGGGCCCCAATCAGCCCCAGCATTTT.

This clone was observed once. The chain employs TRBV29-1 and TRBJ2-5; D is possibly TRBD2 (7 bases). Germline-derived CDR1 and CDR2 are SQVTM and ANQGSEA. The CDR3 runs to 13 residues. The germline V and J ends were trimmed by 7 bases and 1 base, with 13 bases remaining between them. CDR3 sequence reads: CSAVRGAQETQYF. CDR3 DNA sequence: TGCAGCGCGGTTCGGGGGGCCCAAGAGACCCAGTACTTC.

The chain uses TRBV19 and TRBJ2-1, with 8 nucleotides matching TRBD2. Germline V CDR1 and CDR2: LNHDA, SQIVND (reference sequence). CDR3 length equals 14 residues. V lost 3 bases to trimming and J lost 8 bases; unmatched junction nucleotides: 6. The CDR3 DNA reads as TGTGCCAGTAGTATCGGACTAGCCATGGATGAGCAGTTCTTC. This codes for CASSIGLAMDEQFF. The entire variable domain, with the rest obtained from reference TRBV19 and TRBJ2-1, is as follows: DGGITQSPKYLFRKEGQNVTLSCEQNLNHDAMYWYRQDPGQGLRLIYYSQIVNDFQKGDIAEGYSVSREKKESFPLTVTSAQKNPTAFYLCASSIGLAMDEQFFGPGTRLTVL.

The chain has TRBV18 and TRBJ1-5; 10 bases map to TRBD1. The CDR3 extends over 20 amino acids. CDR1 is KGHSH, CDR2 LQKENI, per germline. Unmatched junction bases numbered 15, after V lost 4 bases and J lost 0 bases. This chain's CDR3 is CASSLLQDRGGLNSNQPQHF. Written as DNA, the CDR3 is TGTGCCAGCTCACTGCTCCAGGACAGGGGGGGACTTAATAGCAATCAGCCCCAGCATTTT.

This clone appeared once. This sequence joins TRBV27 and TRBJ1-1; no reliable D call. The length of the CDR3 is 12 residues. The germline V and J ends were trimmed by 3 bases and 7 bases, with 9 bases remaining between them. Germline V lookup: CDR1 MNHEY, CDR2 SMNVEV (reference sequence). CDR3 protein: CASSFFEGEAFF. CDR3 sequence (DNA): TGTGCCAGCAGTTTTTTTGAGGGTGAAGCTTTCTTT.

The CDR3 loop reads CASSLQADTDTQYF. The CDR3 nucleotides are TGTGCCAGCAGCTTACAAGCGGACACAGATACGCAGTATTTT. The gene calls are TRBV7-3 and TRBJ2-3, with D maybe TRBD2 (5 bases). Trimming removed 2 bases at V and 2 bases at J, with 8 bases between. Germline V gene sequence: CDR1 SGHTA, CDR2 FQGTGA. The CDR3 length is 14 residues.

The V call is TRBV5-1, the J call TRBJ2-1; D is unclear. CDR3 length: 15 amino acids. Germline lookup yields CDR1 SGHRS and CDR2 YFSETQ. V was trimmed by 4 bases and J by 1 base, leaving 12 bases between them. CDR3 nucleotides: TGCGCCAGCAGCCGGAGCGATCCTTCCTACAATGAGCAGTTCTTC. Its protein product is CASSRSDPSYNEQFF.

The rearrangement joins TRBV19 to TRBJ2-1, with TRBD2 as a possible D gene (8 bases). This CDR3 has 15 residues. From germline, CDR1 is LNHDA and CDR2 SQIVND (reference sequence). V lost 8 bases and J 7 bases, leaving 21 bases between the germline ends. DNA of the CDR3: TGTGCCAGTCGGTCCGGAGGGGGCGGGAGGAATGAGCAGTTCTTC. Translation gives CASRSGGGGRNEQFF.

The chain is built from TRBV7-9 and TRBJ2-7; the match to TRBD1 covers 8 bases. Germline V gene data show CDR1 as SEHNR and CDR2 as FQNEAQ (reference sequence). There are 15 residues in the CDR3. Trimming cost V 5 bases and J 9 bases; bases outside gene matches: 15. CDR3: CASSHMGDRSIWQYF. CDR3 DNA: TGTGCCAGCAGCCATATGGGGGACAGGTCGATTTGGCAGTACTTC.

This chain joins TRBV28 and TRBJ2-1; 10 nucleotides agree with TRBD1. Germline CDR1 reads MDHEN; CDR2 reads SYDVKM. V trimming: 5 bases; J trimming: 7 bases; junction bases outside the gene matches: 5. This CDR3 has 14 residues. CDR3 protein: CASSLGTGVNEQFF. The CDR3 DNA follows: TGTGCCAGCAGTCTTGGGACAGGGGTAAATGAGCAGTTCTTC.

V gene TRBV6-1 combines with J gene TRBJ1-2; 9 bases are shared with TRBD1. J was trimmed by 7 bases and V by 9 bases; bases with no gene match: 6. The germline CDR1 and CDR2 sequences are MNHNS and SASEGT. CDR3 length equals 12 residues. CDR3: CASRTGVSGYTF. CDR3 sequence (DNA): TGTGCCAGTAGGACAGGGGTCAGTGGCTACACCTTC.

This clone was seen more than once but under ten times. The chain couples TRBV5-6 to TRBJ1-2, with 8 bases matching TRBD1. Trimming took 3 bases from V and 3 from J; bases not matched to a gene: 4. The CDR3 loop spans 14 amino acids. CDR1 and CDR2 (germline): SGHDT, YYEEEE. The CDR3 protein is CASSYIQGDYGYTF. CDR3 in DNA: TGTGCCAGCAGCTACATACAGGGGGACTATGGCTACACCTTC.

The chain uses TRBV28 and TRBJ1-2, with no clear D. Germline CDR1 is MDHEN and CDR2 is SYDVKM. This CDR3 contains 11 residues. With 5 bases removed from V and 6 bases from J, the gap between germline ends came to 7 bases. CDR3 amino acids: CASSEVDGYTF. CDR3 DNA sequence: TGTGCCAGCAGTGAGGTGGATGGCTACACCTTC.

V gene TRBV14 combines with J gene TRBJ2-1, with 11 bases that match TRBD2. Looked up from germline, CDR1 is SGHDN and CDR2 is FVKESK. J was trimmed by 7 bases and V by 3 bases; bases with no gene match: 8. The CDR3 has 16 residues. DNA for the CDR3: TGTGCCAGCAGCCAGTCGCTAGCGGGGGGATTGAATGAGCAGTTCTTC. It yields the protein CASSQSLAGGLNEQFF.

CDR3 sequence (DNA): TGTGCCAGCAGTTACGCGACGGGAATGGAAGCTTTCTTT. It specifies CASSYATGMEAFF. The chain has TRBV6-5 and TRBJ1-1; no reliable D call. The V gene's germline CDR1 is MNHEY and CDR2 SVGAGI. This CDR3 is built from 13 residues. With 2 bases removed from V and 8 bases from J, the gap between germline ends came to 12 bases.